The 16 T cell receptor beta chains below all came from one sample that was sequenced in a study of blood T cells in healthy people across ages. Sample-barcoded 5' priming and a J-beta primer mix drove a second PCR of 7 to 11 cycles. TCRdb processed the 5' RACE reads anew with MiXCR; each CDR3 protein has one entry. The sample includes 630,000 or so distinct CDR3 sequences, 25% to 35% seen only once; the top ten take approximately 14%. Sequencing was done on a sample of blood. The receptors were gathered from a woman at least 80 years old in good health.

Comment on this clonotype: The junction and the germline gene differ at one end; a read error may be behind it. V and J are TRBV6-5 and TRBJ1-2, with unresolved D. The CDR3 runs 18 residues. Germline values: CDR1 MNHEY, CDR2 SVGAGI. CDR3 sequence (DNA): TGTGCCGGCAGTTACTCGAACCAAGTGGCGGGAGTTATCCTTCGATACACCTTC. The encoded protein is CAGSYSNQVAGVILRYTF.

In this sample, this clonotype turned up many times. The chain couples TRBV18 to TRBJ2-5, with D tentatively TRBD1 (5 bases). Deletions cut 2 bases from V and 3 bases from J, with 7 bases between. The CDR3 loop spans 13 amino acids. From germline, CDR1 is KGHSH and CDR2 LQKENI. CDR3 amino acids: CASSPRGKETQYF. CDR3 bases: TGTGCCAGCTCACCAAGGGGCAAAGAGACCCAGTACTTC.

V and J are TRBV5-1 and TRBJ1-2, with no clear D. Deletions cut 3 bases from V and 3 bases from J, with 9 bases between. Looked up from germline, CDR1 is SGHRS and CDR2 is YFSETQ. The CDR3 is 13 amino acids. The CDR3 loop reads CASSSTVDYGYTF. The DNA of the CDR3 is TGCGCCAGCAGCTCGACGGTTGACTATGGCTACACCTTC.

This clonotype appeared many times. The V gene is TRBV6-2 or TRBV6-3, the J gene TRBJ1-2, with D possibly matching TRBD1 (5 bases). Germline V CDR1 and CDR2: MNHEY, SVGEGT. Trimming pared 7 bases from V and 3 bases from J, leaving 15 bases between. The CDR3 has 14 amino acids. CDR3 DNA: TGTGCCAGCAACGACGGCAGGGCACACTATGGCTACACCTTC. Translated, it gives CASNDGRAHYGYTF.

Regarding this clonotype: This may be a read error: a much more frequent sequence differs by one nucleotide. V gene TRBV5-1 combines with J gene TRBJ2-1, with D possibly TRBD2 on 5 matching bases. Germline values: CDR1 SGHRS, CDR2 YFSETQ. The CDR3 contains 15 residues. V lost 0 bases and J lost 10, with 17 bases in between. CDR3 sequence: CASSLGGPPLYEQFF. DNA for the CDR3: TGCGCCAGCAGCTTGGGAGGGCCCCCCCTCTACGAGCAGTTCTTC.

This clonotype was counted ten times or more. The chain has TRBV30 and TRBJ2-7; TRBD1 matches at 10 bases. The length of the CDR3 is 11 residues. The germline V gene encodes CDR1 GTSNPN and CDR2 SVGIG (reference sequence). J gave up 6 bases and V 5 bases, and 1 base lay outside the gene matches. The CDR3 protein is CAWDRGREQYF. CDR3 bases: TGTGCCTGGGACAGGGGGCGCGAGCAGTACTTC.

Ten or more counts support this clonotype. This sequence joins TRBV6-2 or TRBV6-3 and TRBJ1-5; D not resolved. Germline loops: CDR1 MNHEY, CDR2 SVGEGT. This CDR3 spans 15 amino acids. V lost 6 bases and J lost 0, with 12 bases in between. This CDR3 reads CASSPSLDSNQPQHF. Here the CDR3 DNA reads TGTGCCAGCAGCCCCTCGTTAGATAGCAATCAGCCCCAGCATTTT.

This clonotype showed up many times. The CDR3 loop is CASSLTVGAPSKQFF. CDR3 bases: TGTGCCAGCAGCTTAACGGTGGGGGCACCCTCGAAGCAGTTCTTC. The rearrangement uses TRBV7-3 and TRBJ2-1; TRBD1 is a possible D gene (6 bases). Germline CDR1 SGHTA, CDR2 FQGTGA. CDR3 length: 15 amino acids. The V end was cut by 0 bases, the J end by 11 bases, with 17 bases between.

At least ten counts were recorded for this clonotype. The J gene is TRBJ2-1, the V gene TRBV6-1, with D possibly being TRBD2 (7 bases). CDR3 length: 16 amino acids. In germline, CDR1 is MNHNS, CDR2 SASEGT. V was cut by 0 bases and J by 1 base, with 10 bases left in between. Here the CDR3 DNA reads TGTGCCAGCAGTGAAGCGGGGGGGCTTTCCTACAATGAGCAGTTCTTC. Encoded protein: CASSEAGGLSYNEQFF.

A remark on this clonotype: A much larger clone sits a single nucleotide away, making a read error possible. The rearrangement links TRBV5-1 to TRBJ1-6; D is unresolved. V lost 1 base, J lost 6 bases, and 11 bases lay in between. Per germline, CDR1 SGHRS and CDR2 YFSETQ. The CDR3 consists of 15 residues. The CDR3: CASSLSGKGNSPLHF. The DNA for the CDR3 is TGCGCCAGCAGCTTGAGCGGAAAGGGTAATTCACCCCTCCACTTT.

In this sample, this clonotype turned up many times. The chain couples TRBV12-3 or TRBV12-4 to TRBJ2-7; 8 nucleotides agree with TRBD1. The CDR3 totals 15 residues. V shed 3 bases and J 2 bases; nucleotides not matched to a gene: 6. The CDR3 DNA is TGTGCCAGCAGTTTCCGGACAGGGATAACCTACGAGCAGTACTTC. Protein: CASSFRTGITYEQYF.

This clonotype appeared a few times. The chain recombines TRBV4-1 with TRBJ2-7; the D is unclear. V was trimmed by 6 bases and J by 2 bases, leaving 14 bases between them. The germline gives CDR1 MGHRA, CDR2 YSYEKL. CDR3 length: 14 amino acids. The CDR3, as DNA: TGCGCCAGCAGTGTTTTGATTAGGCCCTACGAGCAGTACTTC. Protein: CASSVLIRPYEQYF.

The chain's CDR3 is CASSLGGDLAKNIQYF. As DNA, the CDR3 is TGCGCCAGCAGCTTGGGTGGGGACTTGGCCAAAAACATTCAGTACTTC. The rearrangement links TRBV5-1 to TRBJ2-4; a possible D gene is TRBD2 (6 bases). In germline, CDR1 is SGHRS, CDR2 YFSETQ. With 0 bases removed from V and 1 base from J, the gap between germline ends came to 11 bases. The CDR3 sequence is 16 residues long.

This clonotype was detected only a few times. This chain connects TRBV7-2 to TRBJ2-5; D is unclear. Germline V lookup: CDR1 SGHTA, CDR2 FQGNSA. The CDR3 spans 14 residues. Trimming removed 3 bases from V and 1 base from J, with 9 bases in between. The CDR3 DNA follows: TGTGCCAGCAGCTTTGTCCGTTTCCAAGAGACCCAGTACTTC. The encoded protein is CASSFVRFQETQYF.

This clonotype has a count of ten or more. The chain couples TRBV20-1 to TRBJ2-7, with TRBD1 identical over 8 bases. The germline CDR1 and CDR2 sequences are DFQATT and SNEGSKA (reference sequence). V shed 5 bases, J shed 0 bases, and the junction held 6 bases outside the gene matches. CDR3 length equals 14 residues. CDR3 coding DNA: TGCAGTGCTCAGCAGGGGGCCAACTCCTACGAGCAGTACTTC. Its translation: CSAQQGANSYEQYF.

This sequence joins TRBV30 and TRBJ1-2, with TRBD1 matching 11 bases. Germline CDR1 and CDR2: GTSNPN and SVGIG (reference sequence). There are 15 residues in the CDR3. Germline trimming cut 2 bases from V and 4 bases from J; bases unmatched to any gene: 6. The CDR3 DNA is TGTGCCTGGAGTCGCGGACAGGGGGCTTCCTATGGCTACACCTTC. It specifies CAWSRGQGASYGYTF.